The 9 T cell receptor beta chains below all came from one sample that was sequenced in a study of Ad26.COV2.S vaccination and SARS-CoV-2 variants. Some clones are missing from TCRdb's copy, which holds only in-frame ones; the method was immunoSEQ multiplex PCR. The table shows 300,000 to 400,000 clones, with around 90% occurring only once. Specified treatment: some 20 received Ad26.COV2.S at low or high dose, single or two shots; roughly 5 received placebo; per-sample allocation not given. At day 63 after the first vaccine or placebo injection, samples were drawn. The source material was peripheral blood, sampled in a trial of Ad26.COV2.S vaccine versus placebo. The receptors stem from a person aged 18-65 years who received the Ad26.COV2.S COVID-19 vaccine or a placebo.

The chain recombines TRBV7-2 with TRBJ2-7, with D possibly being TRBD1 (5 bases). The CDR3 is 13 amino acids. V gave up 5 bases and J gave up 3 bases, with 11 bases separating them. The germline V gene encodes CDR1 SGHTA and CDR2 FQGNSA. The CDR3 bases are TGTGCCAGCAGCCCCCACAGGTTCTACGAGCAGTACGTC. Protein product: CASSPHRFYEQYV.

The chain has TRBV7-2 and TRBJ1-5, with D perhaps matching TRBD1 (5 bases). This CDR3 has 12 residues. Trimming removed 3 bases from V and 11 bases from J, with 11 bases in between. Germline CDR1 reads SGHTA; CDR2 reads FQGNSA. The CDR3 here is CASSFSGYTQHF. The DNA of the CDR3 is TGTGCCAGCAGCTTCTCAGGGTATACCCAGCATTTT.

This clone was observed a single time. The chain uses TRBV4-1 and TRBJ1-3; D not certain. The CDR3 spans 15 residues. The V gene lost 0 bases and the J gene lost 0 bases, with 6 bases spanning the gap. CDR1 is MGHRA and CDR2 is YSYEKL in the germline V gene. CDR3 sequence reads: CASSQEDYSGNTIYF. The CDR3 DNA follows: TGCGCCAGCAGCCAAGAGGACTACTCTGGAAACACCATATATTTT.

The V and J genes are TRBV24-1 and TRBJ1-1; the match to TRBD1 covers 10 bases. The junction had 12 bases not matched to a gene; V was cut back by 6 bases and J by 3 bases. From germline, CDR1 is KGHDR and CDR2 SFDVKD. This CDR3 is built from 17 residues. The CDR3 nucleotides read TGTGCCACCAGTCCCCGGGGGACAGGGGCTTGGGACACTGAAGCTTTCTTT. It codes for CATSPRGTGAWDTEAFF.

The chain uses TRBV29-1 and TRBJ2-2, with D perhaps TRBD2 (6 bases). V lost 4 bases and J 1 base, leaving 10 bases between the germline ends. The CDR3 consists of 14 residues. Germline CDR1 reads SQVTM; CDR2 reads ANQGSEA. The CDR3 DNA reads TGCAGCGTTGTAGCGGACCTGAACACCGGGGAGCTGTTTTTT. Its translation: CSVVADLNTGELFF.

This rearrangement joins TRBV19 to TRBJ1-5; the match to TRBD1 covers 11 bases. V shed 11 bases and J 3 bases; nucleotides not matched to a gene: 9. Looked up from germline, CDR1 is LNHDA and CDR2 is SQIVND (reference sequence). This CDR3 spans 15 amino acids. CDR3: CAVSGTGGFNQPQHF. The CDR3 bases are TGTGCCGTCTCCGGGACAGGGGGTTTCAATCAGCCCCAGCATTTT. Filled out from reference TRBV19 and TRBJ1-5, the complete variable domain reads DGGITQSPKYLFRKEGQNVTLSCEQNLNHDAMYWYRQDPGQGLRLIYYSQIVNDFQKGDIAEGYSVSREKKESFPLTVTSAQKNPTAFYLCAVSGTGGFNQPQHFGDGTRLSIL.

The chain couples TRBV7-2 to TRBJ2-5; TRBD1 matches 8 bases. The CDR3 is 13 residues long. The V gene's germline CDR1 is SGHTA and CDR2 FQGNSA. The ends lost 5 bases at V and 8 bases at J; junction bases unmatched: 7. The CDR3 DNA reads TGTGCCAGCAGCCCTGACAGGGGTAAAACCCAGTACTTC. It codes for CASSPDRGKTQYF.

The V call is TRBV10-3, the J call TRBJ2-5; D unclear. With 8 bases removed from V and 2 bases from J, the gap between germline ends came to 6 bases. The CDR3 is 11 residues long. CDR1 is ENHRY, CDR2 SYGVKD, per germline. The CDR3 DNA reads as TGTGCCATCTTGATACAAGAGACCCAGTACTTC. Amino acids: CAILIQETQYF.

The rearrangement links TRBV6-5 to TRBJ1-6; 7 nucleotides align to TRBD1. The V and J ends lost 0 bases and 10 bases, in that order; junction bases with no gene match: 6. CDR1 and CDR2 from the germline V gene are MNHEY and SVGAGI. The CDR3 has 15 residues. In DNA, the CDR3 is TGTGCCAGCAGTTACTCGAATAAGGGGGCCTCACCCCTCCACTTT. Protein product: CASSYSNKGASPLHF.